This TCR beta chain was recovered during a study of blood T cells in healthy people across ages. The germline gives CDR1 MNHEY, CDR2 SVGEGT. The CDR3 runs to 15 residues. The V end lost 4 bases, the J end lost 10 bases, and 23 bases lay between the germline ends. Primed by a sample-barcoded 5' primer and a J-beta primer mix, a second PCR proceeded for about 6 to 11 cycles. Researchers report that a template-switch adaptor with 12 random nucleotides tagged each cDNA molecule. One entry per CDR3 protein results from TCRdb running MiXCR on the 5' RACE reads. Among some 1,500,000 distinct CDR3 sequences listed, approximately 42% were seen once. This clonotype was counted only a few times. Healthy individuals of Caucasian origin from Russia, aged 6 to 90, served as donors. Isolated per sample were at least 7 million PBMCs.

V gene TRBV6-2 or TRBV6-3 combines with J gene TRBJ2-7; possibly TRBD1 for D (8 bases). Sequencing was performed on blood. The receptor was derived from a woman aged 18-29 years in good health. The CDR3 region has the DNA TGTGCCAGCAGTTCCACAATTACAGGGGGGGGATTTCAGTACTTC. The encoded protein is CASSSTITGGGFQYF.